A single sample gave rise to the 28 T cell receptor beta chains below, sequenced in a study of blood T cell repertoires in COVID-19. Data came from immunoSEQ multiplex PCR; TCRdb stores just in-frame clones and leaves some out. The sample lists 200,000 to 300,000 clones, 86% occurring once. The specimen sequenced was PBMCs or T cells enriched from blood (not recorded which). These receptors were obtained from a woman in her fifties or sixties who had recovered from COVID-19.

The chain recombines TRBV19 with TRBJ1-2, with 10 bases lining up with TRBD1. Germline V gene data show CDR1 as LNHDA and CDR2 as SQIVND (reference sequence). The V segment lost 11 bases and the J segment 6 bases; nucleotides outside the gene matches: 9. The CDR3 loop spans 13 amino acids. For the CDR3, the DNA is TGTGCCTCTTACGGGACAGGGGCCGATGGCTACACCTTC. Translating it yields CASYGTGADGYTF.

The J gene is TRBJ1-5, the V gene TRBV7-9; D may be TRBD1 (5 bases). Trimming shortened V by 1 base and J by 0 bases, and 13 bases separated the two germline ends. The CDR3 has 17 residues. Germline V gives CDR1 SEHNR, CDR2 FQNEAQ (reference sequence). The CDR3 region is CASSLGMGQYSNQPQHF. CDR3 sequence (DNA): TGTGCCAGCAGCTTAGGTATGGGGCAATATAGCAATCAGCCCCAGCATTTT.

The V and J genes are TRBV5-8 and TRBJ2-3; 10 bases match TRBD2. This CDR3 is 16 amino acids long. Trimming at V came to 0 bases and at J to 1 base, leaving 2 bases not matched to a gene. Germline-derived CDR1 and CDR2 are SGHTS and YDEGEE. CDR3 region: CASSLALAGGTDTQYF. The CDR3 DNA sequence: TGTGCCAGCAGCTTGGCGCTAGCGGGGGGCACAGATACGCAGTATTTT. Supplemented by reference TRBV5-8 and TRBJ2-3, the full variable domain reads EAGVTQSPTHLIKTRGQQATLRCSPISGHTSVYWYQQALGLGLQFLLWYDEGEERNRGNFPPRFSGRQFPNYSSELNVNALELEDSALYLCASSLALAGGTDTQYFGPGTRLTVL.

The chain carries TRBV7-3 and TRBJ1-2; 7 nucleotides align to TRBD1. This CDR3 comprises 15 residues. Germline loops: CDR1 SGHTA, CDR2 FQGTGA. V lost 4 bases and J lost 0; bases outside the gene matches: 5. The CDR3 spells CASSSSGGSNYGYTF. In DNA, the CDR3 is TGTGCCAGCAGCTCCTCAGGGGGGTCTAACTATGGCTACACCTTC.

This clone was recorded only once. V usage is TRBV27 and J usage is TRBJ1-1; a weak D match, TRBD1 (6 bases). V lost 2 bases and J 4 bases, leaving 11 bases between the germline ends. The CDR3 is 14 amino acids. CDR1 and CDR2 from the germline V gene are MNHEY and SMNVEV (reference sequence). The chain's CDR3 is CASSLVGQSTEAFF. The CDR3 bases are TGTGCCAGCAGTTTAGTCGGACAGTCCACTGAAGCTTTCTTT.

V gene TRBV30 combines with J gene TRBJ1-2; D gene ambiguous. The CDR3 sequence is 12 residues long. CDR1 GTSNPN and CDR2 SVGIG come from the germline V gene (reference sequence). V lost 5 bases, J lost 4 bases, and 11 bases lay in between. As DNA, the CDR3 is TGTGCCTGGGTCCTGCGGGGCTATGGCTACACCTTC. Its translation: CAWVLRGYGYTF.

The rearrangement uses TRBV4-1 and TRBJ1-5; D remains unclear. Trimming cost V 0 bases and J 6 bases, with 15 bases left between them. Germline V CDR1 and CDR2: MGHRA, YSYEKL. This CDR3 is 16 amino acids long. DNA of the CDR3: TGCGCCAGCAGCCAAGATCCGGTGGGGAGGAGTCAGCCCCAGCATTTT. Protein: CASSQDPVGRSQPQHF.

CDR3 in DNA: TGTGCCAGCAGCCAGCGGCCGCCAAACAATGAGCAGTTCTTC. It codes for CASSQRPPNNEQFF. V usage is TRBV7-2 and J usage is TRBJ2-1; tentatively, D is TRBD2 (5 bases). V was cut by 5 bases and J by 5 bases, with 13 bases left in between. From germline, CDR1 is SGHTA and CDR2 FQGNSA. The length of the CDR3 is 14 residues.

V gene TRBV7-2 combines with J gene TRBJ1-2, with TRBD1 identical over 7 bases. Germline values: CDR1 SGHTA, CDR2 FQGNSA. Trimming cost V 3 bases and J 0 bases; bases outside gene matches: 4. The CDR3 covers 15 residues. In DNA, the CDR3 is TGTGCCAGCAGCTTCCAGGGGGGAGCTAACTATGGCTACACCTTC. Its protein is CASSFQGGANYGYTF.

The V gene is TRBV11-3, the J gene TRBJ2-1; 10 nucleotides line up with TRBD2. This CDR3 is 17 amino acids long. Germline CDR1 is SGHNT and CDR2 is YENEEA. After removal of 0 bases from V and 9 bases from J, the junction contained 11 bases not matched to a gene. The CDR3 protein is CASSLDGRAGGPVEQFF. CDR3 sequence (DNA): TGTGCCAGCAGCTTAGATGGACGAGCGGGAGGGCCGGTTGAGCAGTTCTTC.

This rearrangement joins TRBV21-1 to TRBJ1-6; TRBD1, the table's D call, lacks a check against the DNA. TRBV21-1 is a pseudogene. CDR3 length equals 16 residues. CDR3 residues: CASSKGQASLNSPLHF. For the CDR3, the DNA is TGTGCCAGCAGCAAAGGACAGGCGAGCTTGAATTCACCCCTCCACTTT.

J is TRBJ2-5 and V is TRBV7-9; TRBD2 matches at 9 bases. The V and J ends lost 3 bases and 5 bases, in that order; junction bases with no gene match: 7. The CDR3 has 15 residues. The germline V gene encodes CDR1 SEHNR and CDR2 FQNEAQ (reference sequence). CDR3 sequence reads: CASSFAGGPEETQYF. The CDR3 nucleotides are TGTGCCAGCAGCTTTGCGGGAGGGCCGGAGGAGACCCAGTACTTC.

A note on this clone: Other nucleotide sequences in the sample specify the same CDR3. The V and J genes are TRBV18 and TRBJ1-2, with TRBD1 identical over 8 bases. Germline CDR1 reads KGHSH; CDR2 reads LQKENI. The CDR3 runs 14 residues. The V segment lost 2 bases and the J segment 2 bases; nucleotides outside the gene matches: 1. The CDR3 sequence is CASSPGQGNYGYTF. The CDR3 DNA sequence: TGTGCCAGCTCACCAGGACAGGGCAACTATGGCTACACCTTC. The whole variable domain, remainder taken from reference TRBV18 and TRBJ1-2, is NAGVMQNPRHLVRRRGQEARLRCSPMKGHSHVYWYRQLPEEGLKFMVYLQKENIIDESGMPKERFSAEFPKEGPSILRIQQVVRGDSAAYFCASSPGQGNYGYTFGSGTRLTVV.

V gene TRBV11-3 combines with J gene TRBJ1-1; weak D call: TRBD1 (6 bases). CDR3 size: 16 residues. V was pared by 1 base and J by 0 bases, with 12 bases between. CDR1 is SGHNT and CDR2 is YENEEA in the germline V gene. The CDR3 DNA is TGTGCCAGCAGCTTAGCGGGGGGGCGGATGAACACTGAAGCTTTCTTT. Translated: CASSLAGGRMNTEAFF. The variable domain in full, completed from reference TRBV11-3 and TRBJ1-1, reads EAGVVQSPRYKIIEKKQPVAFWCNPISGHNTLYWYLQNLGQGPELLIRYENEEAVDDSQLPKDRFSAERLKGVDSTLKIQPAELGDSAVYLCASSLAGGRMNTEAFFGQGTRLTVV.

The V call is TRBV11-3, the J call TRBJ2-2; D is ambiguous. Germline values: CDR1 SGHNT, CDR2 YENEEA. Deletions cut 1 base from V and 0 bases from J, with 9 bases between. The CDR3 sequence is 16 residues long. The CDR3 here is CASSLVPASNTGELFF. CDR3 nucleotides: TGTGCCAGCAGCTTAGTCCCCGCGTCGAACACCGGGGAGCTGTTTTTT.

The gene calls are TRBV5-5 and TRBJ2-7; a weak D match, TRBD1 (5 bases). Trimming shortened V by 2 bases and J by 2 bases, and 17 bases separated the two germline ends. Germline loops: CDR1 SGHKS, CDR2 YYEKEE (reference sequence). The CDR3 has 16 residues. This CDR3 is CASSLSRWQTAYEQYF. The DNA for the CDR3 is TGTGCCAGCAGCTTAAGTAGGTGGCAGACAGCCTACGAGCAGTACTTC. The variable domain in full, with the rest retrieved from reference TRBV5-5 and TRBJ2-7, is DAGVTQSPTHLIKTRGQQVTLRCSPISGHKSVSWYQQVLGQGPQFIFQYYEKEERGRGNFPDRFSARQFPNYSSELNVNALLLGDSALYLCASSLSRWQTAYEQYFGPGTRLTVT.

The gene calls are TRBV25-1 and TRBJ1-1, with no clear D. Deletions cut 4 bases from V and 5 bases from J, with 11 bases between. In germline, CDR1 is MGHDK, CDR2 SYGVNS. CDR3 length: 13 amino acids. The CDR3 spells CASSVNTDTEAFF. Written as DNA, the CDR3 is TGTGCCAGCAGTGTCAATACAGATACTGAAGCTTTCTTT.

The chain is built from TRBV4-1 and TRBJ2-2, with D possibly being TRBD2 (6 bases). The germline gives CDR1 MGHRA, CDR2 YSYEKL. Trimming removed 4 bases at V and 4 bases at J, with 10 bases between. The CDR3 covers 14 residues. The CDR3 sequence: CASSRGLLTGELFF. The CDR3 nucleotides are TGCGCCAGCAGCCGGGGACTGCTCACCGGGGAGCTGTTTTTT.

The rearrangement links TRBV29-1 to TRBJ1-2; no clear D gene. The V gene's germline CDR1 is SQVTM and CDR2 ANQGSEA. This CDR3 contains 15 residues. Trimming stripped 2 bases from V and 0 bases from J, with 13 bases between. The CDR3 is CSVEPPGVTNYGYTF. DNA of the CDR3: TGCAGCGTTGAACCGCCAGGCGTTACTAACTATGGCTACACCTTC.

The CDR3 coding sequence is TGTGCCAGTAGACTGCAGGGGTTTGATTCACCCCTCCACTTT. Translation gives CASRLQGFDSPLHF. The rearrangement links TRBV19 to TRBJ1-6; tentatively, D is TRBD1 (6 bases). Germline CDR1 reads LNHDA; CDR2 reads SQIVND (reference sequence). V shed 6 bases and J shed 8 bases, with 14 bases lying between them. This CDR3 is built from 14 residues.

V usage is TRBV4-1 and J usage is TRBJ2-7; possibly TRBD1 for D (6 bases). Between the trimmed V and J ends, which lost 1 base and 3 bases, there was a span of 13 bases. This CDR3 is built from 15 residues. The V gene's germline CDR1 is MGHRA and CDR2 YSYEKL. Written as DNA, the CDR3 is TGCGCCAGCAGCCAAGTTGTACAGGGTAACTACGAGCAGTACTTC. Its translation is CASSQVVQGNYEQYF.

This clone was detected only a few times. The rearrangement uses TRBV11-2 and TRBJ2-7, with D unclear. CDR3 length equals 14 residues. Trimming removed 0 bases from V and 4 bases from J, with 10 bases in between. Per germline, CDR1 SGHAT and CDR2 FQNNGV. The CDR3 sequence is CASSLDGLRYEQYF. Here the CDR3 DNA reads TGTGCCAGCAGCTTAGATGGTTTGCGGTACGAGCAGTACTTC.

The rearrangement joins TRBV4-1 to TRBJ2-7; TRBD1 is a possible D gene (5 bases). V was clipped by 1 base and J by 0 bases, with 13 bases between them. CDR1 and CDR2 (germline): MGHRA, YSYEKL. The CDR3 totals 16 residues. The DNA for the CDR3 is TGCGCCAGCAGCCAAGGAGGTGGCAGGGCCTCCTACGAGCAGTACTTC. Translating gives CASSQGGGRASYEQYF.

The chain recombines TRBV29-1 with TRBJ2-7, with 11 bases that match TRBD2. The CDR3 length is 14 residues. CDR1 is SQVTM, CDR2 ANQGSEA, per germline. Losses at the gene ends were 1 base for V and 3 bases for J; bases not matched to a gene: 2. This chain's CDR3 is CSVEGLAGHYEQYF. CDR3 in DNA: TGCAGCGTTGAAGGACTAGCGGGGCACTACGAGCAGTACTTC.

The CDR3 nucleotides read TGTGCCAGTAGCAAACAGGGATCAAATCAGCCCCAGCATTTT. Its protein product is CASSKQGSNQPQHF. J is TRBJ1-5 and V is TRBV19, with D perhaps matching TRBD1 (6 bases). Germline values: CDR1 LNHDA, CDR2 SQIVND (reference sequence). This CDR3 is 14 amino acids long. Trimming left V 6 bases short and J 4 bases short, with 13 bases between.

The chain has TRBV7-8 and TRBJ1-2; D gene ambiguous. Trimming stripped 1 base from V and 8 bases from J, with 17 bases between. The CDR3 has 15 amino acids. Per germline, CDR1 SGHVS and CDR2 FQNEAQ. The CDR3 region has the DNA TGTGCCAGCAGCTTAGTGGAGTTCGGGGTAGGCGGCTACACCTTC. The encoded protein is CASSLVEFGVGGYTF. Together with reference TRBV7-8 and TRBJ1-2, the CDR3 gives the full variable domain: GAGVSQSPRYKVAKRGQDVALRCDPISGHVSLFWYQQALGQGPEFLTYFQNEAQLDKSGLPSDRFFAERPEGSVSTLKIQRTQQEDSAVYLCASSLVEFGVGGYTFGSGTRLTVV.

The rearrangement uses TRBV14 and TRBJ2-3, with 8 nucleotides matching TRBD1. V lost 1 base, J lost 7 bases, and 7 bases stayed unmatched. This CDR3 region has 15 residues. Germline-derived CDR1 and CDR2 are SGHDN and FVKESK. This CDR3 reads CASSQVTGVGHTQYF. The DNA of the CDR3 is TGTGCCAGCAGCCAAGTGACAGGGGTAGGGCATACGCAGTATTTT.

The chain combines TRBV18 with TRBJ2-5; 7 positions agree with TRBD2. Germline CDR1 and CDR2: KGHSH and LQKENI. CDR3 length: 14 amino acids. Germline trimming cut 2 bases from V and 4 bases from J; bases unmatched to any gene: 4. The DNA for the CDR3 is TGTGCCAGCTCACCATCGGGAGGAGCAGAGACCCAGTACTTC. It specifies CASSPSGGAETQYF.